This T cell receptor beta chain was retrieved from a study of blood T cells in healthy people across ages. Study observations and caveats: The authors considered diversity estimates from one million T cells to be underestimates. With age, beta diversity per million T cells declined roughly linearly, significantly by 30 to 50.

A J-beta primer mix and a sample-barcoded 5' primer were used in a second PCR of roughly 6 to 12 cycles. Each TCR beta cDNA got a 12-nucleotide random molecular identifier. Each of the samples gave a minimum of 3 million paired-end reads that contained CDR3. From the 5' RACE reads, TCRdb called clonotypes with MiXCR, one entry per CDR3 protein. Among 2 million or so distinct CDR3 sequences listed, 49% were seen once. On this clonotype: Its antigen remains unidentified.

The material sequenced was blood. This clonotype was obtained from a woman aged 40 to 50 in good health.

CDR3 protein: CASSYVVQTAKNIQYF. CDR3 DNA sequence: TGTGCCAGCAGTTACGTTGTCCAGACAGCCAAAAACATTCAGTACTTC. V gene TRBV6-2 or TRBV6-3 combines with J gene TRBJ2-4; no reliable D call. V was clipped by 2 bases and J by 0 bases, with 11 bases between them. The germline CDR1 and CDR2 sequences are MNHEY and SVGEGT. The length of the CDR3 is 16 residues.